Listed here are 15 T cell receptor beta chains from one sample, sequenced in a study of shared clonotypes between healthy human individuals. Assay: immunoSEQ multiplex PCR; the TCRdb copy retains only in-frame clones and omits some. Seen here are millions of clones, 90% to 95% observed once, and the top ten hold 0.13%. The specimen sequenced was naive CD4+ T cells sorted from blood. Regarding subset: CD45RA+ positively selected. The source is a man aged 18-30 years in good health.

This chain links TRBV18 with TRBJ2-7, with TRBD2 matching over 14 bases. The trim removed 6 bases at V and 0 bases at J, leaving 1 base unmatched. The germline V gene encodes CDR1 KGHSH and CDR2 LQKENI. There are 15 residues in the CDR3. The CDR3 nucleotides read TGTGCCAGCTCCGGGACTAGCGGGAGCTCCTACGAGCAGTACTTC. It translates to CASSGTSGSSYEQYF. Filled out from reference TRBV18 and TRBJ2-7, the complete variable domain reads NAGVMQNPRHLVRRRGQEARLRCSPMKGHSHVYWYRQLPEEGLKFMVYLQKENIIDESGMPKERFSAEFPKEGPSILRIQQVVRGDSAAYFCASSGTSGSSYEQYFGPGTRLTVT.

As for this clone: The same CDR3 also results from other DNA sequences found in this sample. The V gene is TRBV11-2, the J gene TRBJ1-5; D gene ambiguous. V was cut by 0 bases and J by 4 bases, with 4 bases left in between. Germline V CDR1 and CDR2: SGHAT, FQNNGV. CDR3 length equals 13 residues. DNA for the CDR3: TGTGCCAGCAGCTTAGACAGGAATCAGCCCCAGCATTTT. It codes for CASSLDRNQPQHF.

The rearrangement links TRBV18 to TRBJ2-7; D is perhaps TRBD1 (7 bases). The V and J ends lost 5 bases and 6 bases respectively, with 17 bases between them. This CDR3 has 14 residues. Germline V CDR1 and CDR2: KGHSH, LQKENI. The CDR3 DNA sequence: TGTGCCAGCTCAACGGCAGGGGGGTGGTCCGAGCAGTACTTC. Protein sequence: CASSTAGGWSEQYF.

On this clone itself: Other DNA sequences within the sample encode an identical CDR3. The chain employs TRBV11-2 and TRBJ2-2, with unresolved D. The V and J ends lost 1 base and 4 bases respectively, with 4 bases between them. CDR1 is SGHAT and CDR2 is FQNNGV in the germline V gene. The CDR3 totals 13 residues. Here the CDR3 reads CASSLVGTGELFF. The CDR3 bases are TGTGCCAGCAGCTTAGTTGGCACCGGGGAGCTGTTTTTT.

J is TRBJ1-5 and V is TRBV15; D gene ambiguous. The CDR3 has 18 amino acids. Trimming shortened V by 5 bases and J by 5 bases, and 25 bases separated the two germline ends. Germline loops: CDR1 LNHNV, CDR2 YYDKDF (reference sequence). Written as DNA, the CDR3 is TGTGCCACCAGCTCACGCCCCGGAGGGCAGCGCGTTGATCAGCCCCAGCATTTT. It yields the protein CATSSRPGGQRVDQPQHF.

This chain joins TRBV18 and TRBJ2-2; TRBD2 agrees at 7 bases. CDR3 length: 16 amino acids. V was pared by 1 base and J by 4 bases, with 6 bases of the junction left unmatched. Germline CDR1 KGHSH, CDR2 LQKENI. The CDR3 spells CASSPLGGETTGELFF. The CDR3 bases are TGTGCCAGCTCACCACTGGGAGGGGAGACCACCGGGGAGCTGTTTTTT.

The CDR3 DNA reads TGCGCCAGCAGCCAAACCCAAAGGGACAGGGCTGCCCGTAGCAATCAGCCCCAGCATTTT. This gives the protein CASSQTQRDRAARSNQPQHF. V gene TRBV4-1 combines with J gene TRBJ1-5; 9 bases fit TRBD1. The trim removed 2 bases at V and 0 bases at J, leaving 14 bases unmatched. The germline V gene encodes CDR1 MGHRA and CDR2 YSYEKL. The CDR3 covers 20 residues.

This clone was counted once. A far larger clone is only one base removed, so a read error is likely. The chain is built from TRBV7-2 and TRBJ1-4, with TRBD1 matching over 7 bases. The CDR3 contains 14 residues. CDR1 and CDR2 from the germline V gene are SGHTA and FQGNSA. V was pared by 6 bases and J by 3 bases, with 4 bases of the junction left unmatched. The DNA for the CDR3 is TGTGCCAGCAGTCAGGGGACAGCTAATGAAAAACTGTTTTTT. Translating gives CASSQGTANEKLFF.

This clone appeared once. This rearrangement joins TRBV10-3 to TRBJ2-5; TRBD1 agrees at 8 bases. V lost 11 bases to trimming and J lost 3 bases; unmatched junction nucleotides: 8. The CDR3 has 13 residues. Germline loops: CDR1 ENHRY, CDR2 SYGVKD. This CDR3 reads CASHRGKEETQYF. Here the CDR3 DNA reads TGTGCCTCCCACAGGGGGAAGGAAGAGACCCAGTACTTC.

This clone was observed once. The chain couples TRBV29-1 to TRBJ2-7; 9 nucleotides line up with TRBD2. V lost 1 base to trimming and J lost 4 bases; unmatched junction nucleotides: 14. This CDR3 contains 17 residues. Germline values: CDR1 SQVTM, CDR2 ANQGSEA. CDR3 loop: CSVEVREGGRAHYEQYF. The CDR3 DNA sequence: TGCAGCGTTGAAGTTAGAGAAGGCGGGAGGGCCCATTACGAGCAGTACTTC.

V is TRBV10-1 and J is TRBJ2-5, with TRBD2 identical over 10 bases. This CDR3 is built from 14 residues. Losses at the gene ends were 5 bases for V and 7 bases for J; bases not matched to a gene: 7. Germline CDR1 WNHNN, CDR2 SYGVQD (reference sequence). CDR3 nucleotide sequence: TGCGCCAGCAGTCTCCTAGCGGGGGTGGGGACCCAGTACTTC. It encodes CASSLLAGVGTQYF.

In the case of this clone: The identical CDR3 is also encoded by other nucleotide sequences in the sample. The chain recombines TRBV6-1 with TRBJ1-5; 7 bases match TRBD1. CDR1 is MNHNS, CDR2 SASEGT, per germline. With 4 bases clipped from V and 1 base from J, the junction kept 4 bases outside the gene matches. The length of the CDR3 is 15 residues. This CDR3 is CASSVKQGSNQPQHF. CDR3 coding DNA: TGTGCCAGCAGTGTCAAACAGGGGAGCAATCAGCCCCAGCATTTT.

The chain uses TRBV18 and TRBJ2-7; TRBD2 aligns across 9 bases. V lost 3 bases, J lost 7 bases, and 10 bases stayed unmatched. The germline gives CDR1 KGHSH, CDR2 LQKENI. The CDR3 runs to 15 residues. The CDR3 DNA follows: TGTGCCAGCTCACCGACTAGCGGCCCCGCTCTAGAGCAGTACTTC. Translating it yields CASSPTSGPALEQYF.

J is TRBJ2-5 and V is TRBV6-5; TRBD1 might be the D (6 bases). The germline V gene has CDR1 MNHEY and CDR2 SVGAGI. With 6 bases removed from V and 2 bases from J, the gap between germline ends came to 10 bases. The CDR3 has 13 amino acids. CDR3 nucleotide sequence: TGTGCCAGCAGGAAGGACAGACAAGAGACCCAGTACTTC. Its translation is CASRKDRQETQYF.

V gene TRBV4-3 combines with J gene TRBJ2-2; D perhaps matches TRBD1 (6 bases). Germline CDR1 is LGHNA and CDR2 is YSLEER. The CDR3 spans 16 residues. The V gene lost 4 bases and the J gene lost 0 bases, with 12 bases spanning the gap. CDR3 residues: CASSRVTGANTGELFF. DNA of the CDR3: TGCGCCAGCAGCCGAGTGACAGGCGCGAACACCGGGGAGCTGTTTTTT.